A single sample gave rise to the 24 T cell receptor beta chains below, sequenced in a study of blood T cell repertoires in COVID-19. The method was immunoSEQ multiplex PCR; TCRdb's version includes in-frame clones alone and lacks a portion of them. Of about 250,000 clones in the sample, roughly 82% were seen once. Sequenced sample: peripheral blood. Receptor source: a woman of 80 years or more with active or convalescent COVID-19.

This clone was seen ten or more times. The chain uses TRBV7-9 and TRBJ2-7; tentatively, D is TRBD1 (5 bases). Trimming removed 2 bases from V and 2 bases from J, with 10 bases in between. The germline V gene encodes CDR1 SEHNR and CDR2 FQNEAQ (reference sequence). The CDR3 totals 14 residues. The CDR3 loop is CASSLQGTPYEQYF. The CDR3 DNA is TGTGCCAGCAGCTTACAGGGCACCCCCTACGAGCAGTACTTC.

The chain is built from TRBV28 and TRBJ1-6; the match to TRBD1 covers 9 bases. After removal of 7 bases from V and 6 bases from J, the junction contained 4 bases not matched to a gene. CDR1 MDHEN and CDR2 SYDVKM come from the germline V gene. This CDR3 region has 14 residues. The CDR3 region has the DNA TGTGCCAGCAAAAGGGACAGGGTTAATTCACCCCTCCACTTT. Protein: CASKRDRVNSPLHF.

V is TRBV4-2 and J is TRBJ2-3; TRBD2 aligns across 7 bases. The CDR3 is made up of 15 amino acids. V lost 1 base to trimming and J lost 8 bases; unmatched junction nucleotides: 9. Per the germline V gene, CDR1 is LGHNA and CDR2 is YNFKEQ. The CDR3 loop is CASSQVSRSGGTQYF. The CDR3, as DNA: TGTGCCAGCAGCCAAGTGTCCCGGTCGGGGGGTACGCAGTATTTT.

This sequence joins TRBV10-3 and TRBJ2-5; weak D call: TRBD1 (5 bases). Trimming removed 0 bases at V and 2 bases at J, with 10 bases between. CDR1 and CDR2 (germline): ENHRY, SYGVKD. There are 15 residues in the CDR3. For the CDR3, the DNA is TGTGCCATCAGTGAGTCGGGTGGGGCTCAAGAGACCCAGTACTTC. Protein product: CAISESGGAQETQYF.

The rearrangement uses TRBV3-1 (or the pseudogene TRBV3-2) and TRBJ2-1; 8 positions agree with TRBD2. The CDR3 covers 17 residues. V lost 4 bases to trimming and J lost 1 base; unmatched junction nucleotides: 9. Germline V gives CDR1 LGHDT, CDR2 YNNKEL (reference sequence). CDR3 protein: CASSPKGSGVSYNEQFF. The CDR3 DNA is TGTGCCAGCAGCCCTAAGGGTAGCGGGGTTTCCTACAATGAGCAGTTCTTC.

The chain is built from TRBV9 and TRBJ1-1; D possibly corresponds to TRBD1 (6 bases). Trimming stripped 1 base from V and 0 bases from J, with 10 bases between. Germline V lookup: CDR1 SGDLS, CDR2 YYNGEE. The CDR3 runs 15 residues. CDR3 loop: CASSVRTGMNTEAFF. The CDR3 DNA follows: TGTGCCAGCAGCGTAAGAACAGGGATGAACACTGAAGCTTTCTTT.

V usage is TRBV5-1 and J usage is TRBJ1-1, with 7 positions matching TRBD1. CDR1 and CDR2 (germline): SGHRS, YFSETQ. The CDR3 contains 15 residues. V shed 3 bases, J shed 4 bases, and the junction held 9 bases outside the gene matches. The CDR3 loop is CASSSYRGGGTEAFF. CDR3 bases: TGCGCCAGCAGCTCCTACAGGGGAGGAGGCACTGAAGCTTTCTTT.

This chain links TRBV3-1 (or the pseudogene TRBV3-2) with TRBJ1-5; unclear D gene. Trimming took 1 base from V and 0 from J, leaving 13 bases between them. The germline V gene has CDR1 LGHDT and CDR2 YNNKEL (reference sequence). The CDR3 sequence is 17 residues long. The CDR3 sequence: CASSQGASSGSNQPQHF. The CDR3 bases are TGTGCCAGCAGCCAAGGGGCTAGCTCCGGTAGCAATCAGCCCCAGCATTTT.

The chain has TRBV6-1 and TRBJ2-7, with 8 bases lining up with TRBD1. The CDR3 has 18 residues. The trim removed 2 bases at V and 3 bases at J, leaving 15 bases unmatched. Germline V gene sequence: CDR1 MNHNS, CDR2 SASEGT. The CDR3 reads CASSERHTTQGALYEQYF. The CDR3 DNA reads TGTGCCAGCAGTGAACGTCACACCACCCAGGGGGCCCTCTACGAGCAGTACTTC.

The chain joins TRBV10-1 to TRBJ2-3, with a possible D match to TRBD1 (6 bases). Trimming cost V 6 bases and J 6 bases, with 16 bases left between them. The CDR3 has 14 residues. Germline lookup yields CDR1 WNHNN and CDR2 SYGVQD (reference sequence). The CDR3 reads CASSRGGTIDTQYF. DNA for the CDR3: TGCGCCAGCAGCCGAGGGGGTACGATTGATACGCAGTATTTT.

This clone was seen a single time. The V and J genes are TRBV2 and TRBJ1-2; the D is unclear. The CDR3 is made up of 13 amino acids. V lost 6 bases, J lost 8 bases, and 16 bases lay in between. CDR1 and CDR2 (germline): SNHLY, FYNNEI. The CDR3 DNA sequence: TGTGCCAGCAGCCTCGGCCCCGGGGAAGGCTACACCTTC. Protein: CASSLGPGEGYTF. Variable domain in full (rest from reference TRBV2 and TRBJ1-2): EPEVTQTPSHQVTQMGQEVILRCVPISNHLYFYWYRQILGQKVEFLVSFYNNEISEKSEIFDDQFSVERPDGSNFTLKIRSTKLEDSAMYFCASSLGPGEGYTFGSGTRLTVV.

The V and J genes are TRBV10-3 and TRBJ2-3; 9 positions agree with TRBD2. The CDR3 runs to 15 residues. J lost 0 bases, V lost 5 bases, and 3 bases had no gene match. Germline CDR1 and CDR2: ENHRY and SYGVKD. The CDR3 DNA reads TGTGCCATCAGTTTAGCGGGGGTAAGCACAGATACGCAGTATTTT. Its protein product is CAISLAGVSTDTQYF.

CDR3 coding DNA: TGTGCCACCAGTGATCGACAGGGGTCTCAGCCCCAGCATTTT. Translated, it gives CATSDRQGSQPQHF. This sequence joins TRBV24-1 and TRBJ1-5, with 8 bases fitting TRBD1. Germline V gene sequence: CDR1 KGHDR, CDR2 SFDVKD. The V segment lost 3 bases and the J segment 6 bases; nucleotides outside the gene matches: 3. This CDR3 region has 14 residues.

This chain links TRBV18 with TRBJ2-1; perhaps TRBD1 as D (6 bases). The V end lost 5 bases, the J end lost 0 bases, and 17 bases lay between the germline ends. The germline V gene encodes CDR1 KGHSH and CDR2 LQKENI. The CDR3 is 17 amino acids. In nucleotides, the CDR3 is TGTGCCAGCTCAGCGACCGGGACACCAAGCTCCTACAATGAGCAGTTCTTC. It specifies CASSATGTPSSYNEQFF.

V and J are TRBV30 and TRBJ1-1, with TRBD1 as a possible D gene (5 bases). This CDR3 spans 14 amino acids. The V gene's germline CDR1 is GTSNPN and CDR2 SVGIG (reference sequence). Trimming shortened V by 4 bases and J by 1 base, and 13 bases separated the two germline ends. The CDR3 DNA follows: TGTGCCTGGACGGGAGGGGTAGCGAACACTGAAGCTTTCTTT. Protein sequence: CAWTGGVANTEAFF.

The rearrangement links TRBV18 to TRBJ1-1, with 7 bases lining up with TRBD1. Germline V gene data show CDR1 as KGHSH and CDR2 as LQKENI. The V and J ends lost 5 bases and 4 bases, in that order; junction bases with no gene match: 7. CDR3 length: 14 residues. This CDR3 reads CASSSRQGSTEAFF. For the CDR3, the DNA is TGTGCCAGCTCATCCCGACAGGGAAGCACTGAAGCTTTCTTT.

The chain recombines TRBV5-1 with TRBJ2-5; TRBD1 matches 9 bases. From germline, CDR1 is SGHRS and CDR2 YFSETQ. The CDR3 extends over 16 amino acids. V gave up 2 bases and J gave up 1 base; unmatched junction bases: 6. The CDR3 sequence: CASSLMTGGSQETQYF. CDR3 coding DNA: TGCGCCAGCAGCTTAATGACAGGGGGTTCCCAAGAGACCCAGTACTTC.

This chain connects TRBV9 to TRBJ2-2; 7 nucleotides match TRBD2. Germline lookup yields CDR1 SGDLS and CDR2 YYNGEE. With 8 bases clipped from V and 5 bases from J, the junction kept 12 bases outside the gene matches. This CDR3 has 15 amino acids. The CDR3 loop is CASSELASSTGELFF. The CDR3, as DNA: TGTGCCAGTTCCGAACTAGCGAGTTCGACCGGGGAGCTGTTTTTT.

The V call is TRBV5-1, the J call TRBJ2-2, with a weak D call TRBD2 (6 bases). The germline gives CDR1 SGHRS, CDR2 YFSETQ. The CDR3 runs to 17 residues. V lost 4 bases and J lost 0, with 16 bases in between. CDR3 DNA sequence: TGCGCCAGCAGCGGGGGACCGGGCGGGACGAACACCGGGGAGCTGTTTTTT. Protein: CASSGGPGGTNTGELFF.

This clone was seen a few times. The rearrangement links TRBV5-1 to TRBJ2-7, with TRBD1 matching over 7 bases. Germline-derived CDR1 and CDR2 are SGHRS and YFSETQ. V lost 2 bases to trimming and J lost 3 bases; unmatched junction nucleotides: 5. This CDR3 has 14 amino acids. The CDR3 is CASSFGTAGYEQYF. CDR3 bases: TGCGCCAGCAGCTTCGGGACAGCAGGCTACGAGCAGTACTTC.

This chain uses TRBV3-1 (or the pseudogene TRBV3-2) with TRBJ1-1; D unclear. V was trimmed by 0 bases and J by 1 base, leaving 15 bases between them. This CDR3 contains 17 residues. Germline assignment: CDR1 LGHDT and CDR2 YNNKEL (reference sequence). The CDR3: CASSQDLTAPRNTEAFF. The CDR3 bases are TGTGCCAGCAGCCAAGATTTAACAGCCCCCCGGAACACTGAAGCTTTCTTT.

The chain uses TRBV5-1 and TRBJ2-1; tentative D call: TRBD1 (7 bases). Germline V lookup: CDR1 SGHRS, CDR2 YFSETQ. The V and J ends lost 0 bases and 3 bases respectively, with 10 bases between them. The CDR3 totals 15 residues. The CDR3 nucleotides are TGCGCCAGCAGCTTGGGACAGGGAGGCTACAATGAGCAGTTCTTC. Its translation is CASSLGQGGYNEQFF.

The rearrangement joins TRBV28 to TRBJ2-1; 10 positions match TRBD1. This CDR3 has 16 amino acids. J was trimmed by 2 bases and V by 5 bases; bases with no gene match: 6. The germline gives CDR1 MDHEN, CDR2 SYDVKM. The CDR3 sequence: CASSRWTGGTYNEQFF. Written as DNA, the CDR3 is TGTGCCAGCAGTAGATGGACAGGGGGTACCTACAATGAGCAGTTCTTC.

This sequence joins TRBV6-1 and TRBJ1-2; 11 bases align to TRBD1. CDR3 size: 16 residues. CDR1 MNHNS and CDR2 SASEGT come from the germline V gene. V dropped 4 bases and J dropped 6; count of bases not matched to a gene: 10. CDR3 protein: CASSGTDRGLPDGYTF. The CDR3 nucleotides are TGTGCCAGCAGTGGGACGGACAGGGGGCTGCCGGATGGCTACACCTTC.